These T cell receptor beta chains were read from a single sample in a study of blood T cells in healthy people across ages. TCRdb re-analysed the 5' RACE reads in MiXCR, keeping a single row per CDR3 protein. The sample consists of some 1.1 million distinct CDR3 sequences, 30% to 40% of them appearing once. The sequenced sample consisted of blood. The source of these receptors is a man younger than 35 in good health. Each CDR3 is given with its conserved first and last residue. The D gene is left open where the match is weak. For some rows the clone size is stated as once, few or many, or as a class when expanded; others skip it.

D | J | size | V | DNA | CDR3
NA | TRBJ1-2 | few | TRBV29-1 | TGCAGCGTTGTCAAGCGGGTTGCTGGCTACACCTTC | CSVVKRVAGYTF
NA | TRBJ1-1 | once | TRBV9 | TGTGCCAGCATCCCAGTGGGGGGGAGCACTGAAGCTTTCTTT | CASIPVGGSTEAFF
NA | TRBJ2-3 | NA | TRBV5-1 | TGCGCCAGCAGTGCGACTCACACAGCCATAGATACGCAGTATTTT | CASSATHTAIDTQYF
TRBD1 | TRBJ1-4 | NA | TRBV12-3/TRBV12-4 | TGTGCCAGCAGGTCGTCCGGGACAGGGGCTGAAAAACTGTTTTTT | CASRSSGTGAEKLFF
NA | TRBJ2-7 | NA | TRBV3-1 | TGTGCCAGCAGCCAAGATTGGGGTAGCAGGTACTTC | CASSQDWGSRYF
TRBD1 | TRBJ2-3 | NA | TRBV5-5 | TGTGCCAGCAGCTTGGATGGGACAGGGCTCACAGATACGCGGTATTTT | CASSLDGTGLTDTRYF
TRBD2 | TRBJ2-3 | NA | TRBV20-1 | TGCAGTGCGCCCACACTAGCGGGGGGGCAGGATACGCAGTATTTT | CSAPTLAGGQDTQYF
TRBD1 | TRBJ2-1 | NA | TRBV29-1 | TGCAGCGTTCGGGGACAGGGGTCCTACAATGAGCAGTTCTTC | CSVRGQGSYNEQFF
NA | TRBJ1-2 | few | TRBV10-3 | TGTGCCATCAGTCACGGACAGAACTATGGCTACACCTTC | CAISHGQNYGYTF
NA | TRBJ1-5 | NA | TRBV12-3/TRBV12-4 | TGTGCCAGCAGTTTCGGGGGCCTTCAGCCCCAGCATTTT | CASSFGGLQPQHF
TRBD2 | TRBJ2-5 | NA | TRBV5-1 | TGCGCCAGCAGCTTACTCTATAGCGGGGGACTCGGGAATGAGCAGTACTTC | CASSLLYSGGLGNEQYF
TRBD2 | TRBJ2-5 | NA | TRBV4-3 | TGCGCCAGCAGCCCCCAAACTAGCGGGGGGGGACAAGAGACCCAGTACTTC | CASSPQTSGGGQETQYF
NA | TRBJ1-1 | once | TRBV4-2 | TGTGCCAGCAGCCAAGTCGCAGGGAGCCCGAACACTGAAGCTTTCTTT | CASSQVAGSPNTEAFF
NA | TRBJ1-3 | NA | TRBV9 | TGTGCCAGCAGCGCTGGGGGAACGGAGAGCTCTGGAAACACCATATATTTT | CASSAGGTESSGNTIYF
TRBD2 | TRBJ2-3 | few | TRBV7-9 | TGTGCCAGCAGCTTAGGCGGGACTAGCGCAGATACGCAGTATTTT | CASSLGGTSADTQYF
TRBD2 | TRBJ2-7 | NA | TRBV20-1 | TGCAGTGCGCAATCTAGCGGGATTTACGAGCAGTACTTC | CSAQSSGIYEQYF
NA | TRBJ2-4 | many | TRBV11-2 | TGTGCCAGCAGCTTTGGGGGCGGGACCGACATTCAGTACTTC | CASSFGGGTDIQYF
TRBD1 | TRBJ1-2 | many | TRBV29-1 | TGCAGCGTCTTGGACAGGGTCTTTCGCTATGGCTACACCTTC | CSVLDRVFRYGYTF
TRBD1 | TRBJ1-5 | NA | TRBV20-1 | TGCAGTGCTACCCAGGCCCCGACAGGGAGGAATCAGCCCCAGCATTTT | CSATQAPTGRNQPQHF
NA | TRBJ2-4 | many | TRBV12-3/TRBV12-4 | TGTGCCAGCAGTTCCGGGATACAGATTCAGTACTTC | CASSSGIQIQYF
NA | TRBJ1-6 | few | TRBV11-2 | TGTGCCAGCAGGCAGGGTTCCTATAATTCACCCCTCCACTTT | CASRQGSYNSPLHF
NA | TRBJ2-2 | NA | TRBV6-2/TRBV6-3 | TGTGCCAGCTCAAGGACACCCGCGAACACCGGGGAGCTGTTTTTT | CASSRTPANTGELFF
NA | TRBJ1-2 | NA | TRBV12-3/TRBV12-4 | TGTGCCATCTCTGCCGGCCCCCTGTGGGGCTACACCTTC | CAISAGPLWGYTF
NA | TRBJ1-6 | few | TRBV9 | TGTGCCAGCAGCACGGATCCGGACGTTGATTCACCCCTCCACTTT | CASSTDPDVDSPLHF
TRBD1 | TRBJ1-2 | NA | TRBV2 | TGTGCCAGCAGACTGACAGGGGAGGAGGGCTACACCTTC | CASRLTGEEGYTF
TRBD2 | TRBJ2-3 | NA | TRBV6-5 | TGTGCCAGCACCGATGGGACTAGTAGGATAGATACGCAGTATTTT | CASTDGTSRIDTQYF
NA | TRBJ1-1 | NA | TRBV10-3 | TGTGCCATCAGCCCGACGGATTTTGGGACTGAAGCTTTCTTT | CAISPTDFGTEAFF
NA | TRBJ2-7 | NA | TRBV7-9 | TGTGCCAGCACCTTTAAGGCTAACAGGGCACGAGGCAATGAGCAGTACTTC | CASTFKANRARGNEQYF
NA | TRBJ2-5 | NA | TRBV7-9 | TGTGCCAGCAGCTTAGTTCAGCTTGGTGAGCAGTACTTC | CASSLVQLGEQYF
NA | TRBJ2-1 | many | TRBV7-2 | TGTGCCAGCAGCTTAAGCCAAGAGCAGTTCTTC | CASSLSQEQFF
TRBD1 | TRBJ2-1 | NA | TRBV6-2/TRBV6-3 | TGTGCCAGCAGTTACGGGACAGGGGTTTACAATGAGCAGTTCTTC | CASSYGTGVYNEQFF
NA | TRBJ1-2 | NA | TRBV4-1 | TGCGCCAGCAGCCAAGAAGCAGGTGGCTACACCTTC | CASSQEAGGYTF
NA | TRBJ2-1 | few | TRBV20-1 | TGCAGTGCTGCTTCAAGTGGGGAGCAGTTCTTC | CSAASSGEQFF
TRBD1 | TRBJ1-2 | NA | TRBV27 | TGTGCCAGCAGACCCGGGACAGGACCTACCGACTATGGCTACACCTTC | CASRPGTGPTDYGYTF
TRBD1 | TRBJ1-4 | few | TRBV29-1 | TGCAGCGTTACCGGGACAGTCGCAACTAATGAAAAACTGTTTTTT | CSVTGTVATNEKLFF
NA | TRBJ1-4 | NA | TRBV4-1 | TGCGCCAGCAGCCAGCGAGGAGGAATTGGGGGAGGAAAACTGTTTTTT | CASSQRGGIGGGKLFF
NA | TRBJ2-7 | few | TRBV10-3 | TGTGCCATCAGTGAGTGGACAGTCGAGCAGTACTTC | CAISEWTVEQYF
NA | TRBJ1-1 | NA | TRBV7-6 | TGTGCCAGCAGCTCAGGGTCGTCTGAAGCTTTCTTT | CASSSGSSEAFF
NA | TRBJ2-2 | NA | TRBV28 | TGTGCCAGCAGATGGACCGGGGAGCTGTTTTTT | CASRWTGELFF
NA | TRBJ1-5 | NA | TRBV18 | TGTGCCAGCTCACCTTCGACACCTAATAGCAATCAGCCCCAGCATTTT | CASSPSTPNSNQPQHF
NA | TRBJ2-4 | NA | TRBV20-1 | TGCAGTGCTGGGGGGCACATAGCCAAAAACATTCAGTACTTC | CSAGGHIAKNIQYF
NA | TRBJ1-2 | NA | TRBV5-5 | TGTGCCAGCAGCCCCCAGGAATATGGCTACACCTTC | CASSPQEYGYTF
NA | TRBJ2-1 | NA | TRBV24-1 | TGTGCCACCACGAGTGACAATGAGCAGTTCTTC | CATTSDNEQFF
TRBD1 | TRBJ2-3 | many | TRBV29-1 | TGCAGCTCCGGACAGGAAATCACAGATACGCAGTATTTT | CSSGQEITDTQYF
NA | TRBJ1-1 | few | TRBV4-1 | TGCGCCAGCAGCCTAACTGCCCGGGACACTGAAGCTTTCTTT | CASSLTARDTEAFF
TRBD1 | TRBJ2-1 | few | TRBV29-1 | TGCAGCGTAGCCGGGACAGGGGATACCTACAATGAGCAGTTCTTC | CSVAGTGDTYNEQFF
NA | TRBJ1-1 | NA | TRBV7-9 | TGTGCCAGCAGCTTAGGGGCAGGGAGGGGAGCTTTCTTT | CASSLGAGRGAFF
NA | TRBJ1-1 | NA | TRBV10-3 | TGTGCCATCAGTGAGCGGAAAGGGAACACTGAAGCTTTCTTT | CAISERKGNTEAFF
TRBD1 | TRBJ1-5 | few | TRBV6-6 | TGTGCCAGCAGTTCTCCGGGACAGGGGGCGAATCAGCCCCAGCATTTT | CASSSPGQGANQPQHF
TRBD1 | TRBJ1-2 | once | TRBV6-5 | TGTGCCAGCAGTTACGTCCCGGGACAGGGGGCGCAGGACTATGGCTACACCTTC | CASSYVPGQGAQDYGYTF
NA | TRBJ1-2 | NA | TRBV30 | TGTGCCTGGAGTCATCCAGGGGCACCTAACTATGGCTACACCTTC | CAWSHPGAPNYGYTF
NA | TRBJ2-1 | NA | TRBV7-9 | TGTGCCAGCAGCATCCAGACGGACAGACCGACCTTGACTAGCAATGAGCAGTTCTTC | CASSIQTDRPTLTSNEQFF
NA | TRBJ2-7 | many | TRBV10-3 | TGTGCCATCAGTGAGGCCTACGAGCAGTACTTC | CAISEAYEQYF